Below, 22 T cell receptor beta chains from the same sample are listed, as sequenced in a study of radiotherapy plus CTLA-4 blockade in lung cancer. The protocol was immunoSEQ multiplex PCR, while the TCRdb copy is restricted to in-frame clones and leaves out a portion. There are some 73,000 clones in the sample; 78% occur only once, and 22% lies in the top ten. Source: peripheral blood, taken from a patient treated with radiotherapy plus ipilimumab. Receptors were obtained from a human donor with non-small cell lung cancer whose response to radiotherapy plus ipilimumab could not be evaluated. Some clones in this sample may be carry-over from other donors' samples.

V usage is TRBV6-5 and J usage is TRBJ2-5; 8 bases fit TRBD1. Trimming cost V 5 bases and J 5 bases; bases outside gene matches: 7. Germline loops: CDR1 MNHEY, CDR2 SVGAGI. The CDR3 contains 14 residues. The DNA of the CDR3 is TGTGCCAGCAGTGATGCCAGGGGGCAGGAGACCCAGTACTTC. Translated: CASSDARGQETQYF.

The J gene is TRBJ1-2, the V gene TRBV5-4, with 7 bases lining up with TRBD1. The ends lost 3 bases at V and 5 bases at J; junction bases unmatched: 10. Germline CDR1 SGHNT, CDR2 YYREEE (reference sequence). The CDR3 sequence is 15 residues long. CDR3 coding DNA: TGTGCCAGCAGCTCCCCCCCCGGACAGGAGTATGGCTACACCTTC. This encodes CASSSPPGQEYGYTF.

The J gene is TRBJ2-5, the V gene TRBV5-1, with 8 positions matching TRBD1. This CDR3 has 13 residues. V trimming: 6 bases; J trimming: 4 bases; junction bases outside the gene matches: 5. CDR1 and CDR2 (germline): SGHRS, YFSETQ. CDR3 bases: TGCGCCAGCATCCCAACAGGGGGAGAGACCCAGTACTTC. It yields the protein CASIPTGGETQYF. Using reference TRBV5-1 and TRBJ2-5 for the parts outside the CDR3, the full variable domain is KAGVTQTPRYLIKTRGQQVTLSCSPISGHRSVSWYQQTPGQGLQFLFEYFSETQRNKGNFPGRFSGRQFSNSRSEMNVSTLELGDSALYLCASIPTGGETQYFGPGTRLLVL.

The rearrangement joins TRBV7-2 to TRBJ2-2; no definite D call. The CDR3 is 14 amino acids. CDR1 is SGHTA, CDR2 FQGNSA, per germline. Trimming removed 3 bases from V and 4 bases from J, with 9 bases in between. As DNA, the CDR3 is TGTGCCAGCAGCTTCCCGACAACCACCGGGGAGCTGTTTTTT. This sequence encodes CASSFPTTTGELFF.

The V gene is TRBV19, the J gene TRBJ2-7; 7 positions agree with TRBD1. V lost 5 bases and J lost 5; bases outside the gene matches: 9. The germline CDR1 and CDR2 sequences are LNHDA and SQIVND (reference sequence). This CDR3 contains 14 residues. CDR3: CASSDRAENHEQYF. As DNA, the CDR3 is TGTGCCAGTAGTGACAGGGCCGAGAACCACGAGCAGTACTTC. Full variable domain (rest looked up from reference TRBV19 and TRBJ2-7): DGGITQSPKYLFRKEGQNVTLSCEQNLNHDAMYWYRQDPGQGLRLIYYSQIVNDFQKGDIAEGYSVSREKKESFPLTVTSAQKNPTAFYLCASSDRAENHEQYFGPGTRLTVT.

The J gene is TRBJ1-3, the V gene TRBV7-9; possibly TRBD1 for D (5 bases). V gave up 4 bases and J gave up 4 bases, with 20 bases separating them. CDR1 and CDR2 from the germline V gene are SEHNR and FQNEAQ (reference sequence). The CDR3 consists of 17 residues. This CDR3 is CASSSTSGLEKGNTIYF. Here the CDR3 DNA reads TGTGCCAGCAGCTCAACTTCAGGGTTGGAAAAAGGAAACACCATATATTTT.

This chain connects TRBV29-1 to TRBJ1-1; the match to TRBD1 covers 8 bases. Germline assignment: CDR1 SQVTM and CDR2 ANQGSEA. Unmatched junction bases numbered 1, after V lost 7 bases and J lost 3 bases. This CDR3 contains 11 residues. The CDR3 protein is CSGQGYTEAFF. DNA of the CDR3: TGCAGCGGACAGGGGTACACTGAAGCTTTCTTT.

V gene TRBV4-3 combines with J gene TRBJ2-3; TRBD2 matches 7 bases. The V gene end was trimmed by 5 bases and the J gene end by 1 base; junction bases not matched to a gene: 9. Germline CDR1 LGHNA, CDR2 YSLEER. The CDR3 is 16 amino acids. CDR3 sequence reads: CASSAALARRTDTQYF. The CDR3 nucleotides are TGCGCCAGCAGCGCCGCACTAGCGCGGCGCACAGATACGCAGTATTTT.

This clone was counted a few times. Distinct nucleotide sequences in the sample also encode this CDR3. The chain carries TRBV5-6 and TRBJ2-7, with 7 bases identical to TRBD1. The CDR3 covers 12 residues. The V and J ends lost 3 bases and 3 bases, in that order; junction bases with no gene match: 0. Germline CDR1 reads SGHDT; CDR2 reads YYEEEE. The CDR3 DNA follows: TGTGCCAGCAGCTCAGGGGGCTACGAGCAGTACTTC. It encodes CASSSGGYEQYF.

This chain links TRBV2 with TRBJ1-5; a weak D match, TRBD1 (6 bases). The V gene's germline CDR1 is SNHLY and CDR2 FYNNEI. The CDR3 loop spans 15 amino acids. V dropped 7 bases and J dropped 4 bases, with 17 bases sitting between them. The CDR3 sequence: CASNLQGGKNQPQHF. CDR3 nucleotides: TGTGCCAGCAACTTACAGGGTGGGAAAAATCAGCCCCAGCATTTT.

On this clone itself: The germline gene is not matched at one end of the junction; a read error may be the cause. The V gene is TRBV7-9, the J gene TRBJ2-7; D call uncertain. Germline CDR1 is SEHNR and CDR2 is FQNEAQ (reference sequence). The CDR3 extends over 13 amino acids. The CDR3 loop reads CASTLVDEYGQYF. The CDR3 DNA sequence: TGTGCCAGCACCCTAGTCGACGAGTACGGGCAGTACTTC.

This clone was counted a few times. The chain uses TRBV5-1 and TRBJ2-7, with D perhaps TRBD1 (6 bases). The ends were cut back, 3 bases at V and 0 bases at J, with 13 bases in the middle. Germline V lookup: CDR1 SGHRS, CDR2 YFSETQ. This CDR3 contains 15 residues. CDR3 DNA sequence: TGCGCCAGCAGCTCATTACGACAGGCCTCCTACGAGCAGTACTTC. Amino acids: CASSSLRQASYEQYF. The variable domain in full, with the rest retrieved from reference TRBV5-1 and TRBJ2-7, is KAGVTQTPRYLIKTRGQQVTLSCSPISGHRSVSWYQQTPGQGLQFLFEYFSETQRNKGNFPGRFSGRQFSNSRSEMNVSTLELGDSALYLCASSSLRQASYEQYFGPGTRLTVT.

This clone has only one observation. The chain couples TRBV28 to TRBJ2-3, with D perhaps TRBD2 (7 bases). This CDR3 is built from 15 residues. The germline CDR1 and CDR2 sequences are MDHEN and SYDVKM. With 8 bases removed from V and 0 bases from J, the gap between germline ends came to 15 bases. The CDR3 reads CASAWGGASTDTQYF. CDR3 in DNA: TGTGCCAGCGCCTGGGGGGGGGCAAGCACAGATACGCAGTATTTT.

J is TRBJ1-5 and V is TRBV2; TRBD1 agrees at 7 bases. Unmatched junction bases numbered 7, after V lost 3 bases and J lost 2 bases. Germline V lookup: CDR1 SNHLY, CDR2 FYNNEI. This CDR3 spans 16 amino acids. Here the CDR3 reads CASSDEGGAGNQPQHF. DNA of the CDR3: TGTGCCAGCAGTGACGAAGGGGGCGCGGGCAATCAGCCCCAGCATTTT. The full variable domain, its missing parts supplied by reference TRBV2 and TRBJ1-5, is EPEVTQTPSHQVTQMGQEVILRCVPISNHLYFYWYRQILGQKVEFLVSFYNNEISEKSEIFDDQFSVERPDGSNFTLKIRSTKLEDSAMYFCASSDEGGAGNQPQHFGDGTRLSIL.

The V call is TRBV10-1, the J call TRBJ2-2; TRBD1 is a possible D gene (6 bases). The CDR3 sequence is 15 residues long. The germline V and J ends were trimmed by 3 bases and 6 bases, with 14 bases remaining between them. The germline V gene encodes CDR1 WNHNN and CDR2 SYGVQD (reference sequence). For the CDR3, the DNA is TGCGCCAGCAGTGAAGGGAGTGAGGGGGCCGGGGAGCTGTTTTTT. It is translated as CASSEGSEGAGELFF.

The chain has TRBV19 and TRBJ1-2; possible D gene TRBD1, 5 bases. Germline V gene data show CDR1 as LNHDA and CDR2 as SQIVND (reference sequence). Trimming stripped 4 bases from V and 2 bases from J, with 8 bases between. The CDR3 has 13 amino acids. The CDR3 reads CASSRTTNYGYTF. The CDR3 nucleotides are TGTGCCAGTAGTAGGACAACAAACTATGGCTACACCTTC.

V usage is TRBV5-5 and J usage is TRBJ1-2; D may be TRBD1 (5 bases). Germline-derived CDR1 and CDR2 are SGHKS and YYEKEE (reference sequence). With 4 bases removed from V and 8 bases from J, the gap between germline ends came to 12 bases. CDR3 length: 12 amino acids. The CDR3 nucleotides are TGTGCCAGCAGCCAAGGGACTGCCGGCTACACCTTC. Encoded protein: CASSQGTAGYTF.

V is TRBV6-5 and J is TRBJ1-6; the D gene is possibly TRBD1 (6 bases). This CDR3 contains 14 residues. CDR1 and CDR2 (germline): MNHEY, SVGAGI. With 6 bases removed from V and 7 bases from J, the gap between germline ends came to 13 bases. In DNA form, the CDR3 reads TGTGCCAGCAGACCGGGACAAAACAATTCACCCCTCCACTTT. Amino acids: CASRPGQNNSPLHF.

The rearrangement uses TRBV7-3 and TRBJ2-3, with 8 bases that match TRBD2. Germline trimming cut 5 bases from V and 2 bases from J; bases unmatched to any gene: 6. Looked up from germline, CDR1 is SGHTA and CDR2 is FQGTGA. The CDR3 is 15 residues long. DNA of the CDR3: TGTGCCAGCAGCCCGCTAGCGGGCCACACAGATACGCAGTATTTT. Residues: CASSPLAGHTDTQYF.

CDR3 loop: CASSWGTLERTSTDTQYF. DNA of the CDR3: TGCGCCAGCAGCTGGGGTACATTAGAGCGGACTAGCACAGATACGCAGTATTTT. The chain links TRBV5-1 to TRBJ2-3, with D perhaps TRBD2 (5 bases). Trimming took 3 bases from V and 0 from J, leaving 20 bases between them. CDR1 is SGHRS, CDR2 YFSETQ, per germline. The CDR3 spans 18 residues. The full variable domain, rest sourced from reference TRBV5-1 and TRBJ2-3, is KAGVTQTPRYLIKTRGQQVTLSCSPISGHRSVSWYQQTPGQGLQFLFEYFSETQRNKGNFPGRFSGRQFSNSRSEMNVSTLELGDSALYLCASSWGTLERTSTDTQYFGPGTRLTVL.

This clone has only a few counts. The CDR3 region has the DNA TGCGCCAGCAGCTGGGAGGGTACCTACGAGCAGTACTTC. Its protein is CASSWEGTYEQYF. The chain couples TRBV5-1 to TRBJ2-7; 7 bases map to TRBD2. The CDR3 is 13 residues long. Trimming took 3 bases from V and 2 from J; bases not matched to a gene: 2. CDR1 is SGHRS, CDR2 YFSETQ, per germline. The variable domain in full, with the rest retrieved from reference TRBV5-1 and TRBJ2-7, is KAGVTQTPRYLIKTRGQQVTLSCSPISGHRSVSWYQQTPGQGLQFLFEYFSETQRNKGNFPGRFSGRQFSNSRSEMNVSTLELGDSALYLCASSWEGTYEQYFGPGTRLTVT.

V gene TRBV4-1 combines with J gene TRBJ2-5; possibly TRBD2 for D (5 bases). This CDR3 spans 14 amino acids. Trimming removed 4 bases at V and 5 bases at J, with 14 bases between. Germline values: CDR1 MGHRA, CDR2 YSYEKL. CDR3 nucleotide sequence: TGCGCCAGCAGCCTGGTCGGGGTTGGGGAGACCCAGTACTTC. Residues: CASSLVGVGETQYF.